One TCR beta chain is described in this entry. It has no known antigen specificity. Base qualities are not provided; no much larger clone lies one nucleotide away. The CDR3 regions of human TCRbeta chains were subjected to immunosequencing. The authors processed their data as follows. TCRs in the repertoires were compared against a reference library of SARS-CoV-2-specific TCRs that had been generated with the MIRA antigen-specificity platform. Breadth meant the fraction of unique TCRs that were SARS-CoV-2-associated, whereas depth meant the fraction of total T cells that were SARS-CoV-2-associated. Using the MIRA data, every spike-specific TCR was mapped to the spike region that the TCR reacted to and assigned to either a CD4 or a CD8 class. Log10-transformed breadth and depth values were compared by one-way ANOVA with Sidak's multiple comparisons tests. This is the immuneACCESS table as TCRdb keeps it, with only in-frame sequences that have V and J called. A part of the clones is gone; compared with another copy, unresolved V genes explain less than half, and the rest is unexplained. The D gene and trimming were derived from the DNA, and the V and J assignments and clone size from that table. Present in this sample are 170,000 or so clones, around 94% of which were seen just once. About 1% of the sample lies in the top ten.

This entry is derived from a study of T cell responses to AZD1222 COVID-19 vaccine (dated by TCRdb to the early 2020s). About the full investigation: Because spike-specific TCR depth and breadth did not differ between the two schedules, AZD1222 recipients who got a second dose at roughly 4 weeks were pooled with those who got a second dose at roughly 12 weeks. TCR sequencing covered 233 trial participants: 200 to 220 given two doses of AZD1222 and 26 given two doses of MenACWY control vaccine. Trial participants were enrolled into age subgroups of 18-55, 56-69 and 70-plus years, which contained about 150, 27 and 61 TCR-sequenced participants, respectively. Here is what the overall study found, with its caveats: Because no day 14 peak-response samples were available, repertoires were characterized only after the peak T cell response. Nearly half of unique spike-specific TCRs reportedly recognized epitopes outside regions mutated in the B.1.351 and B.1.1.7 variants. Conclusions about previously exposed vaccinees are limited because only a handful of AZD1222 recipients were SARS-CoV-2 seropositive at baseline. After two AZD1222 doses, spike-specific TCR breadth and depth were significantly higher than at day 0 and than in MenACWY recipients. Participants were mostly white British, with more females than males. The authors suggested clonal diversity may have been underestimated. Vaccine-associated CD4 TCRs spanned the whole spike protein, with dominant responses in regions 160-218 and 743-854. In the small 56-69-year group, the increase in depth fell short of significance, most likely because of low power.

Per the publication, the time point label means: baseline before first vaccination. Vaccinee samples were obtained from the UK trials COV001 and COV002, which included a single-blind randomized controlled phase 2/3 trial of AZD1222 (ChAdOx1 nCoV-19) in healthy adults. For TCRbeta chain sequencing, PBMC samples were collected from trial participants at day 0 and at day 28 after the second dose. The junction shows trimming of 3 bases on V and 3 bases on J, plus 14 bases between the germline ends. Including the terminal cysteine and phenylalanine, the CDR3 comprises 15 residues. CDR3 DNA is the only sequence kept; it has 45 bases, read in frame from the first base. The germline V gene supplies CDR1 MNHNS and CDR2 SASEGT.

The sequence was obtained from an adult in good health. The sample here was peripheral blood, taken on day 0 of AZD1222 vaccination. The rearrangement combines TRBV6-1 with TRBJ1-1, and TRBD1 may be the D gene, going by 5 matching bases. The CDR3 protein sequence reads: CASSEGSGKHTEAFF. The DNA reads as follows: TGTGCCAGCAGTGAGGGGTCAGGGAAACACACTGAAGCTTTCTTT.